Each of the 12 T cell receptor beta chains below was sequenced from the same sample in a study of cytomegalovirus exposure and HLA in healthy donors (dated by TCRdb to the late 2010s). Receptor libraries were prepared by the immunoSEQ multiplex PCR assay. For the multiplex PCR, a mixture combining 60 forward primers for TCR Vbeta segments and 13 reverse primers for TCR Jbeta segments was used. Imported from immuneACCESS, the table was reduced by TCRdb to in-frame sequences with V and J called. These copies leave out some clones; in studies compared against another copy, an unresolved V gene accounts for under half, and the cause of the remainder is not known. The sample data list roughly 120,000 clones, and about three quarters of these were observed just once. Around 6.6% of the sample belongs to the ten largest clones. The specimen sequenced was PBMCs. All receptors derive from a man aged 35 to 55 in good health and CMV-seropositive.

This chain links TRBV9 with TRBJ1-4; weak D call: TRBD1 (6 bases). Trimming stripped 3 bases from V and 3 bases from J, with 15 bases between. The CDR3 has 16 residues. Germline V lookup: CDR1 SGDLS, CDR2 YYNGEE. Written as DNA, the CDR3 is TGTGCCAGCAGCGAGAGGGGGTGGGGGCCTAATGAAAAACTGTTTTTT. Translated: CASSERGWGPNEKLFF. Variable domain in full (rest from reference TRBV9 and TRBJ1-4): DSGVTQTPKHLITATGQRVTLRCSPRSGDLSVYWYQQSLDQGLQFLIQYYNGEERAKGNILERFSAQQFPDLHSELNLSSLELGDSALYFCASSERGWGPNEKLFFGSGTQLSVL.

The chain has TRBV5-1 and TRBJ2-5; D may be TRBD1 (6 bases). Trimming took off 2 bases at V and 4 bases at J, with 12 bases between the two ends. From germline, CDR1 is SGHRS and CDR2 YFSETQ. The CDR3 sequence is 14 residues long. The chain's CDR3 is CASSLGEGGETQYF. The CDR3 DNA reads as TGCGCCAGCAGCTTAGGCGAAGGGGGAGAGACCCAGTACTTC.

This CDR3 reads CASSLTTSGGFYEQYF. The DNA for the CDR3 is TGTGCCAGCTCACTGACGACTAGCGGGGGGTTCTACGAGCAGTACTTC. V usage is TRBV18 and J usage is TRBJ2-7, with TRBD2 matching 13 bases. This CDR3 has 16 amino acids. Per germline, CDR1 KGHSH and CDR2 LQKENI. The J segment lost 3 bases and the V segment lost 4 bases, leaving 6 bases of the junction unmatched. Full variable domain (outside the CDR3, taken from reference TRBV18 and TRBJ2-7): NAGVMQNPRHLVRRRGQEARLRCSPMKGHSHVYWYRQLPEEGLKFMVYLQKENIIDESGMPKERFSAEFPKEGPSILRIQQVVRGDSAAYFCASSLTTSGGFYEQYFGPGTRLTVT.

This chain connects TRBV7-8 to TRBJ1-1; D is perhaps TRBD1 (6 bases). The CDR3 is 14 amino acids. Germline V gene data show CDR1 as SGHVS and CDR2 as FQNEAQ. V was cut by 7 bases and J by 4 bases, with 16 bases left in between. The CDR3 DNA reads TGTGCCAGCACTATCCAGGGGCTGGGCACTGAAGCTTTCTTT. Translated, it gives CASTIQGLGTEAFF.

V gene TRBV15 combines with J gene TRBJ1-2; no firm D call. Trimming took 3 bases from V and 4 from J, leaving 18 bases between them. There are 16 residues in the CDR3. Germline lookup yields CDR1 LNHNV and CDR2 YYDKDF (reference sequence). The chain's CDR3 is CATSRGLAGDGYGYTF. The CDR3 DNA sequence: TGTGCCACCAGCAGGGGTCTGGCCGGAGATGGCTATGGCTACACCTTC.

CDR3 residues: CASSPGSRGQGGYTF. CDR3 in DNA: TGCGCCAGCAGCCCAGGAAGTAGGGGACAGGGAGGCTACACCTTC. V and J are TRBV5-1 and TRBJ1-2; 9 bases line up with TRBD1. This CDR3 has 15 residues. V dropped 4 bases and J dropped 8; count of bases not matched to a gene: 12. CDR1 and CDR2 (germline): SGHRS, YFSETQ. The entire variable domain, with the rest obtained from reference TRBV5-1 and TRBJ1-2, is as follows: KAGVTQTPRYLIKTRGQQVTLSCSPISGHRSVSWYQQTPGQGLQFLFEYFSETQRNKGNFPGRFSGRQFSNSRSEMNVSTLELGDSALYLCASSPGSRGQGGYTFGSGTRLTVV.

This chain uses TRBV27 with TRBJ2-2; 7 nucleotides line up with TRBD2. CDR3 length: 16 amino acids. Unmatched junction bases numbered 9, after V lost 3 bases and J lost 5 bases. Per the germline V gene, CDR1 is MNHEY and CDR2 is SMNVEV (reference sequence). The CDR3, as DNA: TGTGCCAGCAGTTTTGTTGGCGGGAGAGAAACCGGGGAGCTGTTTTTT. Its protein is CASSFVGGRETGELFF.

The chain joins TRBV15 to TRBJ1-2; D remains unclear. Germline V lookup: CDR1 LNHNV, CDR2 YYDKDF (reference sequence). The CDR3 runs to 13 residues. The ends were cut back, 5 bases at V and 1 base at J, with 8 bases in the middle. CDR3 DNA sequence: TGTGCCACCAGCGGGCAGCTTAACTATGGCTACACCTTC. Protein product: CATSGQLNYGYTF.

The CDR3 coding sequence is TGCGCCAGCAGCTTATTGGGGGCGTCAGATCAGCCCCAGCATTTT. This codes for CASSLLGASDQPQHF. V and J are TRBV5-1 and TRBJ1-5; D might be TRBD1 (6 bases). The germline gives CDR1 SGHRS, CDR2 YFSETQ. This CDR3 contains 15 residues. V shed 2 bases and J shed 5 bases, with 14 bases lying between them.

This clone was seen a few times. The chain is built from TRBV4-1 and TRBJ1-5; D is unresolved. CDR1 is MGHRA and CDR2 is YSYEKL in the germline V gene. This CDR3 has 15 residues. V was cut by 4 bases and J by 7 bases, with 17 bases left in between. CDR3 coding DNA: TGCGCCAGCAGCCGCGAAACTCTGCTAGCCCAGCCCCAGCATTTT. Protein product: CASSRETLLAQPQHF.

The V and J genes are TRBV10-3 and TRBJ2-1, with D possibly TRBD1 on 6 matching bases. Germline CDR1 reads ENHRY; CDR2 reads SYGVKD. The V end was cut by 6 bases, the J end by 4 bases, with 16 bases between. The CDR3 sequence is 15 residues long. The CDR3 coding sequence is TGTGCCATCAGCAGCAGGGGCCCCACTTACAATGAGCAGTTCTTC. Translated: CAISSRGPTYNEQFF.

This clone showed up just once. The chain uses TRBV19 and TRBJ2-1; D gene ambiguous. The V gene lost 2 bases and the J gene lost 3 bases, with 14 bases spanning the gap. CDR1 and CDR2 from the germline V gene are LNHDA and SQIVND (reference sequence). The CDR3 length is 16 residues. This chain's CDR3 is CASSIFGSRSYNEQFF. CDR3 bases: TGTGCCAGTAGTATATTTGGGTCGCGGAGCTACAATGAGCAGTTCTTC.